Reported below is one T cell receptor beta chain. cDNA came from 0.5 to 1 ug RNA primed by random hexamers. TCRdb itself ran the immunoSEQ multiplex PCR reads through MiXCR, one entry per CDR3 protein. The table shows under 200,000 distinct CDR3 sequences, with around 95% occurring only once. The source of the sample is a study of CD8 T cells in Susac syndrome. The CDR3 sequence is 13 residues long. CDR1 is DFQATT, CDR2 SNEGSKA, per germline (reference sequence). Trimming removed 5 bases from V and 2 bases from J, with 10 bases in between. The clonotype was recovered from a human donor with multiple sclerosis. The chain uses TRBV20-1 and TRBJ2-1; D gene unclear. Sequenced material: CD8+ T cells from PBMCs. The CDR3 protein is CSASRVTYNEQFF. The CDR3 nucleotides read TGCAGTGCTTCCCGGGTGACCTACAATGAGCAGTTCTTC.